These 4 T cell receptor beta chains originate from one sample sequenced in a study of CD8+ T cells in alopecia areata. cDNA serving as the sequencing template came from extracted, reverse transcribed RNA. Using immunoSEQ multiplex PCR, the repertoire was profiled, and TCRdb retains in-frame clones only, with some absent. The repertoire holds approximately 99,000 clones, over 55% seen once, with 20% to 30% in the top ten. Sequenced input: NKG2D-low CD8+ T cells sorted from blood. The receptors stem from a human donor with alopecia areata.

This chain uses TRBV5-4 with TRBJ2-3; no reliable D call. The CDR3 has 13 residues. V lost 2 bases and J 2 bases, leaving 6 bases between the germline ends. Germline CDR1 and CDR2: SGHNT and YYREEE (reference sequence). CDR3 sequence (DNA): TGTGCCAGCAGCTTTTCGGACACAGATACGCAGTATTTT. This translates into CASSFSDTDTQYF.

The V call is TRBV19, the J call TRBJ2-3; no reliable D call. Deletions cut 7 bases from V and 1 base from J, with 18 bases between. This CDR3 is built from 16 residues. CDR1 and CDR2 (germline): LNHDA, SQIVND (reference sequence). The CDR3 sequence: CASTLDHWAGTDTQYF. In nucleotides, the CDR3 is TGTGCCAGTACCTTGGACCATTGGGCCGGCACAGATACGCAGTATTTT.

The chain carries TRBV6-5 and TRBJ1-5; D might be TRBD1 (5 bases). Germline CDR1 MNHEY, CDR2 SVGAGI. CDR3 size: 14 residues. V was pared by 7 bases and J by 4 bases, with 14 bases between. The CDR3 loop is CASTGLILNQPQHF. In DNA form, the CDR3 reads TGTGCCAGCACGGGACTTATCCTTAATCAGCCCCAGCATTTT.

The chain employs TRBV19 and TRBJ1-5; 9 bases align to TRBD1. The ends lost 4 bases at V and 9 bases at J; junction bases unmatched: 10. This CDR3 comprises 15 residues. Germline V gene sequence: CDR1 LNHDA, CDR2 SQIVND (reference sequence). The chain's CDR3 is CASSKGTGSNTPQHF. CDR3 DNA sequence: TGTGCCAGTAGTAAGGGGACAGGGAGCAATACGCCCCAGCATTTT.